A selection of T cell receptor beta chains follows, all from one sample in a study of blood T cell repertoires in COVID-19. Sequencing used immunoSEQ multiplex PCR; TCRdb keeps in-frame clones, though not all of them. The profile covers 150,000 or so clones, with about 85% appearing a single time and less than 5% taken by the ten largest. Sequencing was carried out using PBMCs or T cells enriched from blood (not recorded which). The receptors derive from a middle-aged woman who had been exposed to COVID-19. Each CDR3 is given with its conserved first and last residue. The order of the fields is D gene, V gene, J gene, clone size, CDR3 protein, CDR3 DNA. A D gene is named only where the DNA matches it firmly. Rows give clone size only sometimes, using once, few, many, or a class for an expanded clone.

>NA|TRBV11-3|TRBJ2-7|NA
CASSPGASYEQYF
TGTGCCAGCAGCCCAGGGGCCTCCTACGAGCAGTACTTC
>NA|TRBV24-1|TRBJ2-3|NA
CATSQRGTQYF
TGTGCCACCAGTCAAAGGGGCACGCAGTATTTT
>NA|TRBV10-3|TRBJ1-4|NA
CAISERGRLEKLFF
TGTGCCATCAGTGAGCGTGGGAGATTGGAAAAACTGTTTTTT
>TRBD1|TRBV7-9|TRBJ2-7|NA
CASSLAQGGQKYF
TGTGCCAGCAGCTTAGCACAGGGGGGACAGAAGTACTTC
>TRBD1|TRBV14|TRBJ1-2|many
CASSQVTGSSYGYTF
TGTGCCAGCAGCCAAGTGACAGGGTCTTCCTATGGCTACACCTTC
>NA|TRBV5-8|TRBJ2-1|NA
CASSLGPFRDGAYNEQFF
TGTGCCAGCAGCTTGGGGCCTTTCAGAGACGGAGCCTACAATGAGCAGTTCTTC
>TRBD1|TRBV6-5|TRBJ1-1|NA
CASSSGGGKAFF
TGTGCCAGCAGTTCAGGGGGCGGGAAAGCTTTCTTT
>TRBD1|TRBV29-1|TRBJ1-2|NA
CSGGTAANYGYTF
TGCAGCGGAGGGACAGCCGCTAACTATGGCTACACCTTC
>NA|TRBV5-1|TRBJ2-1|NA
CASNPRPDRGDEQFF
TGCGCCAGCAATCCCCGGCCCGATCGAGGAGATGAGCAGTTCTTC
>TRBD2|TRBV25-1|TRBJ2-7|few
CASSEGLAGRPEQYF
TGTGCCAGCAGTGAGGGACTAGCGGGACGCCCTGAGCAGTACTTC
>NA|TRBV6-5|TRBJ1-2|NA
CASYIPGHHHYTF
TGTGCCAGCTACATACCGGGACACCATCACTACACCTTC
>TRBD2|TRBV2|TRBJ2-7|NA
CASSPTSGSSYEQYF
TGTGCCAGCAGTCCGACTAGCGGTTCATCCTACGAGCAGTACTTC
>NA|TRBV2|TRBJ1-6|NA
CASSETRPLHF
TGTGCCAGCAGTGAAACGCGGCCCCTCCACTTT
>TRBD1|TRBV6-2/TRBV6-3|TRBJ1-1|NA
CASSSQGAREAFF
TGTGCCAGCAGTTCTCAGGGGGCGAGAGAAGCTTTCTTT
>NA|TRBV5-1|TRBJ2-5|NA
CASSPTGETQYF
TGCGCCAGCAGCCCTACTGGAGAGACCCAGTACTTC
>TRBD1|TRBV7-9|TRBJ1-1|NA
CASSSGTGPRTEAFF
TGTGCCAGCAGCTCCGGGACAGGTCCAAGGACTGAAGCTTTCTTT
>NA|TRBV29-1|TRBJ1-2|NA
CSVVGQNDYGYTF
TGCAGCGTTGTCGGACAAAATGACTATGGCTACACCTTC
>NA|TRBV14|TRBJ2-7|NA
CASSQERGSRTYEQYF
TGTGCCAGCAGCCAAGAACGCGGTAGCAGAACCTACGAGCAGTACTTC
>NA|TRBV13|TRBJ2-7|NA
CASSPSPAYEQYF
TGTGCCAGCAGCCCTAGCCCGGCCTACGAGCAGTACTTC
>TRBD1|TRBV12-3/TRBV12-4|TRBJ2-7|NA
CASSRDRAGEQYF
TGTGCCAGCAGTCGGGACAGGGCTGGCGAGCAGTACTTC
>TRBD2|TRBV7-9|TRBJ2-5|NA
CASSSSGGNRETQYF
TGTGCCAGCAGCTCTAGCGGCGGGAATCGGGAGACCCAGTACTTC
>TRBD2|TRBV6-5|TRBJ2-3|NA
CASSALSGADTQYF
TGTGCCAGCAGCGCTCTAAGCGGGGCAGATACGCAGTATTTT
>TRBD2|TRBV13|TRBJ2-3|NA
CASSFRTSGGGASTDTQYF
TGTGCCAGCAGCTTTCGGACTAGCGGAGGTGGGGCTAGCACAGATACGCAGTATTTT
>NA|TRBV29-1|TRBJ2-7|NA
CSIYTGYGEQYF
TGCAGCATATATACAGGGTACGGCGAGCAGTACTTC
>NA|TRBV4-1|TRBJ2-3|NA
CASSQVEDTQYF
TGCGCCAGCAGCCAAGTAGAGGATACGCAGTATTTT
>NA|TRBV24-1|TRBJ1-1|few
CATSDLPLAAGGASLKAEAFF
TGTGCCACCAGTGATTTACCGCTGGCCGCGGGGGGCGCCTCCCTGAAGGCTGAAGCTTTCTTT
>TRBD1|TRBV5-1|TRBJ2-7|NA
CASSLRQGWSEQYF
TGCGCCAGCAGCTTGCGACAGGGGTGGAGTGAGCAGTACTTC
>NA|TRBV12-5|TRBJ1-5|once
CASGFSEGGLRYRYQPQHF
TGTGCTAGTGGTTTCAGCGAGGGGGGGCTTAGGTATCGGTATCAGCCCCAGCATTTT
>NA|TRBV6-5|TRBJ2-5|few
CASSLHFDWKETQYF
TGTGCCAGCAGTCTCCACTTTGACTGGAAAGAGACCCAGTACTTC